The rows below give T cell receptor beta chains drawn from one sample of a study of blood T cells in healthy people across ages. Via MiXCR, TCRdb re-called the 5' RACE reads, giving one row per CDR3 protein. This sample has over a million distinct CDR3 sequences, with over 35% found just once. Specimen: blood. The source of these receptors is a woman aged 60 to 75 in good health. Both conserved end residues are part of each CDR3. Each record gives: D gene, V gene, clone size, J gene, CDR3 DNA, CDR3 protein. A D gene is named only where the DNA matches it firmly. Size is stated for part of the rows, as once, few or many counts, or as a class when the clone is expanded.

>.|TRBV12-5|.|TRBJ2-5
TGTGCTAGTGGTTTGGTACCGAAGACAGAACCGCAAGAGACCCAGTACTTC
CASGLVPKTEPQETQYF
>TRBD1|TRBV9|few|TRBJ1-2
TGTGCCAGCAGCCCCGCGACAGGGGAGCCCTATTCTAACTATGGCTACACCTTC
CASSPATGEPYSNYGYTF
>TRBD2|TRBV29-1|many|TRBJ2-3
TGCAGCGTTGTTTTAGCGGGATGGATAGGCACAGATACGCAGTATTTT
CSVVLAGWIGTDTQYF
>.|TRBV29-1|few|TRBJ1-5
TGCAGCGTTGAAGGAGACTCTAATCAGCCCCAGCATTTT
CSVEGDSNQPQHF
>.|TRBV12-3/TRBV12-4|.|TRBJ2-7
TGTGCCAGCAGACTCGGCCCGACCTACGAGCAGTACTTC
CASRLGPTYEQYF
>.|TRBV20-1|few|TRBJ2-7
TGCAGTCTGAACCACGAGCAGTACTTC
CSLNHEQYF
>TRBD2|TRBV11-2|many|TRBJ2-5
TGTGCCAGCAGCTTAGGAGGGACTAGCATTACCCAGTACTTC
CASSLGGTSITQYF
>.|TRBV29-1|few|TRBJ2-5
TGCAGCGTTGGGGGCCCGGAGACCCAGTACTTC
CSVGGPETQYF
>.|TRBV12-3/TRBV12-4|.|TRBJ2-1
TGTGCCAGCAGTACTAGTAGGTCCAATGCGCAGTTCTTC
CASSTSRSNAQFF
>.|TRBV27|.|TRBJ2-4
TGTGCCAGCGGCCTAGACTCACTAGCCAAAAACATTCAGTACTTC
CASGLDSLAKNIQYF
>TRBD1|TRBV28|.|TRBJ2-7
TGTGCCAGCAGCTTAGGCTCACAGGGGGACGAGCAGTACTTC
CASSLGSQGDEQYF
>.|TRBV18|few|TRBJ2-5
TGTGCCAGCTCACCACCGGGCGGGCTCCAAGAGACCCAGTACTTC
CASSPPGGLQETQYF
>TRBD2|TRBV2|.|TRBJ2-7
TGTGCCAGCAGACCCCTAGCGGGTGTGTCCTACAATGAGCAGTACTTC
CASRPLAGVSYNEQYF
>.|TRBV28|many|TRBJ2-7
TGTGCCAGCAGTTCACCGAACTACGAGCAGTACTTC
CASSSPNYEQYF
>TRBD2|TRBV11-2|.|TRBJ2-3
TGTGCCAGCAGCTCCCCTCTGACTAGCGGGAGCGATACGCAGTATTTT
CASSSPLTSGSDTQYF
>TRBD2|TRBV15|once|TRBJ2-7
TGTGCCACCAGCGGAGGACTAGCGGGATCCTCCGAGCAGTACTTC
CATSGGLAGSSEQYF
>.|TRBV20-1|.|TRBJ2-7
TGCAGTGCTACCCGCCGGGGCGCGGGTACCTACGAGCAGTACTTC
CSATRRGAGTYEQYF
>.|TRBV5-1|.|TRBJ2-1
TGCGCCAGCAGCTTGCAGGGAGATCGGAATGAGCAGTTCTTC
CASSLQGDRNEQFF
>.|TRBV27|.|TRBJ1-1
TGTGCCAGCAGTTCCGGGGCTGGGACGTGGAACACTGAAGCTTTCTTT
CASSSGAGTWNTEAFF
>.|TRBV12-3/TRBV12-4|.|TRBJ2-2
TGTGCCAGCAGTTTCGACCCCGGGGAGCTGTTTTTT
CASSFDPGELFF
>.|TRBV15|.|TRBJ2-5
TGTGCCACCAGCAGATTAGAGGCGGGAAAAGAGACCCAGTACTTC
CATSRLEAGKETQYF
>.|TRBV2|few|TRBJ1-6
TGTGCCAGCCAGAGTCTGTACAGGCGCCGGGCGGATTCACCCCTCCACTTT
CASQSLYRRRADSPLHF
>TRBD1|TRBV25-1|.|TRBJ2-3
TGTGCCAGCAGTGGACGGGACAGGGCGGTAGATATGCAGTATTTT
CASSGRDRAVDMQYF
>.|TRBV24-1|few|TRBJ2-4
TGTGCCACCAGTGATGGAGGGCCCTCAAACAAAAACATTCAGTACTTC
CATSDGGPSNKNIQYF
>.|TRBV27|few|TRBJ2-7
TGTGCCAGCAAGAGAAGCGGAGGGGAATCCTACGAGCAGTACTTC
CASKRSGGESYEQYF
>TRBD2|TRBV11-2|.|TRBJ2-3
TGTGCCAGCGGCTACAAGACTCTAGCGGGAGGGCCCAAAGATACGCAGTATTTT
CASGYKTLAGGPKDTQYF
>TRBD1|TRBV19|.|TRBJ2-7
TGTGCCAGTAGTCCGGGGACAGGCGATAACTACGAGCAGTACTTC
CASSPGTGDNYEQYF
>.|TRBV6-1|.|TRBJ2-7
TGTGCCAGCAGGGACAAGGGGGACTACGAGCAGTACTTC
CASRDKGDYEQYF
>TRBD1|TRBV23-1|.|TRBJ2-5
TGCGCCAGCACCACATCCGGGACAGGGTCACAAGAGACCCAGTACTTC
CASTTSGTGSQETQYF
>TRBD2|TRBV2|few|TRBJ2-4
TGTGCCAGCAGTCCTATAGCGGGAGACCACCTAGCCAAAAACATTCAGTACTTC
CASSPIAGDHLAKNIQYF
>.|TRBV7-8|many|TRBJ2-3
TGTGCCAGCAGCTTCGGGGGAAACCGGGGCACAGATACGCAGTATTTT
CASSFGGNRGTDTQYF
>.|TRBV7-9|.|TRBJ2-3
TGTGCCAGCAGCTTAGTTGGAGGGAGCTCCCCCCGCACAGATACGCAGTATTTT
CASSLVGGSSPRTDTQYF
>.|TRBV27|few|TRBJ1-1
TGTGCCAGCAGTTTATCAAGGGTTAACACTGAAGCTTTCTTT
CASSLSRVNTEAFF
>TRBD2|TRBV4-2|.|TRBJ2-5
TGTGCCAGCAGCCAAGAAGAAAGGGCGGGAGGCCAAGAGACCCAGTACTTC
CASSQEERAGGQETQYF
>TRBD1|TRBV9|.|TRBJ1-2
TGTGCCAGCACCTATGCGCCGGGACAGGGAGCAGGTGGCTACACCTTC
CASTYAPGQGAGGYTF
>TRBD2|TRBV5-1|few|TRBJ2-3
TGCGCCAGCAGCCGGACTAGCGGGAGTTCGGATACGCAGTATTTT
CASSRTSGSSDTQYF
>.|TRBV29-1|.|TRBJ2-1
TGCAGCGCGGGGGGCGGGAGAGGAGATGGGCAGTTCTTC
CSAGGGRGDGQFF
>TRBD1|TRBV6-2/TRBV6-3|few|TRBJ2-3
TGTGCCAGCAGTTGGACAGGGGGGGAAGATACGCAGTATTTT
CASSWTGGEDTQYF
>TRBD1|TRBV3-1|few|TRBJ2-1
TGTGCCAGCAGCCAAGTATCAGGGGGTCTTACGAGTGAGCAGTTCTTC
CASSQVSGGLTSEQFF
>TRBD1|TRBV10-3|.|TRBJ1-1
TGTGCCACCTGGACAGGGGGTATGAACACTGAAGCTTTCTTT
CATWTGGMNTEAFF
>TRBD1|TRBV5-1|few|TRBJ2-7
TGCGCCAGCAGCTTGGGGGACAGGGAGAAATACGAGCAGTACTTC
CASSLGDREKYEQYF
>.|TRBV27|.|TRBJ2-7
TGTGCCAGCAGGGACAGACTAACCTACGAGCAGTACTTC
CASRDRLTYEQYF
>.|TRBV7-2|few|TRBJ2-7
TGTGCCAGCAGCTTAAGCCCCGACAGGAGCGAGCAGTACTTC
CASSLSPDRSEQYF
>.|TRBV29-1|.|TRBJ1-1
TGCAGCGTTGAAGCAGGGGCCCCTGAAGCTTTCTTT
CSVEAGAPEAFF
>TRBD1|TRBV29-1|.|TRBJ2-1
TGCAACGTTTTGGACAGGGGTACCTACAATGAGCAGTTCTTC
CNVLDRGTYNEQFF
>.|TRBV6-5|.|TRBJ1-5
TGTGCCAGCAGTTTAGCTCTAAGTAGCAATCAGCCCCAGCATTTT
CASSLALSSNQPQHF
>TRBD2|TRBV20-1|.|TRBJ2-7
TGCAGTGCTAGAGATCGGGCGGGAGCCCTCCCCTACGAGCAGTACTTC
CSARDRAGALPYEQYF
>.|TRBV3-1|.|TRBJ1-4
TGTGCCAGCAGCCAAGATTCGACGAGGGCTAATGAAAAACTGTTTTTT
CASSQDSTRANEKLFF
>.|TRBV7-2|.|TRBJ1-2
TGTGCCAGCAGCTTAATGCTCGAGCTAAGCTATGGCTACACCTTC
CASSLMLELSYGYTF
>TRBD1|TRBV5-1|.|TRBJ2-1
TGCGTCAGCAGCCCTAACAGGGGGTTGGACAATGAGCAGTTCTTC
CVSSPNRGLDNEQFF
>TRBD2|TRBV12-3/TRBV12-4|.|TRBJ2-1
TGTGCCAGCAGGACTAGCGGGAGTATCGGCGATGAGCAGTTCTTC
CASRTSGSIGDEQFF
>TRBD1|TRBV20-1|few|TRBJ1-1
TGCAGTGCCCCCGGACAGGGTGAAACTGAAGCTTTCTTT
CSAPGQGETEAFF
>.|TRBV28|.|TRBJ2-7
TGTGCCAGCAGCCCCCCTTGGAACGAGCAGTACTTC
CASSPPWNEQYF
>TRBD1|TRBV7-9|.|TRBJ2-7
TGTGCCAGCAGCGACCGACAGGGCGGAACCTACGAGCAGTACTTC
CASSDRQGGTYEQYF
>.|TRBV29-1|.|TRBJ1-1
TGCAGCGTTTACGACAGTCAAGCTTTCTTT
CSVYDSQAFF
>.|TRBV6-2/TRBV6-3|.|TRBJ2-7
TGTGCCAGCAGGGAAGCGGGACAGCCCAGGGGGCAGTACTTC
CASREAGQPRGQYF
>.|TRBV12-3/TRBV12-4|.|TRBJ2-1
TGTGCCAGCAGTTCTACCGGACCCTCGGCTTCCGAGCAGTTCTTC
CASSSTGPSASEQFF
>TRBD2|TRBV7-2|.|TRBJ2-3
TGTGCCAGCAGCGGACGGACTAGCAGGAGTCGGTATTTT
CASSGRTSRSRYF